The clone carrying this TCR beta chain appeared a few times. The protocol was immunoSEQ multiplex PCR, while the TCRdb copy is restricted to in-frame clones and leaves out a portion. The data contain roughly 140,000 clones, under 90% of them singletons. This entry comes from a study of blood T cell repertoires in COVID-19. About the research overall: Whether acute or convalescent, the COVID-19 samples came from the United States, Italy and Spain. The analysed material was cDNA or gDNA that came from T cells, B-cell-depleted T cells, or PBMCs.

J lost 2 bases, V lost 7 bases, and 5 bases had no gene match. Germline values: CDR1 LNHDA, CDR2 SQIVND (reference sequence). CDR3 size: 14 residues. The clonotype was recovered from a human donor in a cohort sampled during active COVID-19. This rearrangement joins TRBV19 to TRBJ1-2; 9 bases align to TRBD1. The sample was peripheral blood. The CDR3 DNA follows: TGTGCCAGTAAAGTGGGACAGGGAAACTATGGCTACACCTTC. It translates to CASKVGQGNYGYTF.